The 29 T cell receptor beta chains below come from one sample, sequenced in a study of blood T cell repertoires in COVID-19. Generated by immunoSEQ multiplex PCR, the TCRdb table keeps only in-frame clones and is missing some. The data contain over 150,000 clones, approximately 90% of them singletons. The material sequenced was peripheral blood. These receptors all stem from a man between 50 and 59 years old with acute or convalescent COVID-19.

The chain is built from TRBV7-2 and TRBJ2-1; 7 bases line up with TRBD2. This CDR3 is 14 amino acids long. Per the germline V gene, CDR1 is SGHTA and CDR2 is FQGNSA. V dropped 5 bases and J dropped 7; count of bases not matched to a gene: 8. CDR3: CASSTGLEWNEQFF. The CDR3 nucleotides read TGTGCCAGCAGCACAGGACTAGAGTGGAATGAGCAGTTCTTC.

J is TRBJ2-3 and V is TRBV4-2, with TRBD1 identical over 9 bases. V lost 2 bases to trimming and J lost 2 bases; unmatched junction nucleotides: 2. Germline CDR1 LGHNA, CDR2 YNFKEQ. The CDR3 is 15 residues long. This CDR3 reads CASSQKQGATDTQYF. The CDR3 bases are TGTGCCAGCAGCCAAAAACAGGGGGCCACAGATACGCAGTATTTT.

In nucleotides, the CDR3 is TGTGCCAGCAGCGCGACATCGTATGGCTACACCTTC. It codes for CASSATSYGYTF. The chain carries TRBV2 and TRBJ1-2; D gene uncertain. The germline V and J ends were trimmed by 6 bases and 5 bases, with 10 bases remaining between them. CDR3 length: 12 residues. Germline assignment: CDR1 SNHLY and CDR2 FYNNEI.

This clone was picked up one time. V is TRBV15 and J is TRBJ1-3; 7 positions agree with TRBD1. Germline CDR1 and CDR2: LNHNV and YYDKDF (reference sequence). V trimming: 0 bases; J trimming: 4 bases; junction bases outside the gene matches: 12. The CDR3 is made up of 18 amino acids. Here the CDR3 DNA reads TGTGCCACCAGCAGAGATCCCCCGGGACAGAGTACAGGAAACACCATATATTTT. Amino acids: CATSRDPPGQSTGNTIYF.

This clone was detected once. This sequence joins TRBV7-9 and TRBJ2-3; D possibly corresponds to TRBD2 (5 bases). V lost 4 bases and J lost 2, with 16 bases in between. From germline, CDR1 is SEHNR and CDR2 FQNEAQ (reference sequence). This CDR3 comprises 16 residues. This CDR3 reads CASSSSRRGNTDTQYF. The CDR3 DNA follows: TGTGCCAGCAGCTCCAGCCGTCGGGGAAACACAGATACGCAGTATTTT.

The chain joins TRBV27 to TRBJ2-3; 13 nucleotides align to TRBD2. Trimming at V came to 4 bases and at J to 6 bases, leaving 7 bases not matched to a gene. CDR1 is MNHEY and CDR2 is SMNVEV in the germline V gene (reference sequence). The CDR3 runs 16 residues. CDR3 nucleotide sequence: TGTGCCAGCAGTTCGACTAGCGGGGGGACCTGGGATACGCAGTATTTT. It yields the protein CASSSTSGGTWDTQYF.

V and J are TRBV9 and TRBJ1-2, with 11 positions matching TRBD1. V shed 0 bases, J shed 7 bases, and the junction held 2 bases outside the gene matches. The CDR3 has 14 amino acids. The germline gives CDR1 SGDLS, CDR2 YYNGEE. The CDR3: CASSVGTGGAGYTF. In DNA form, the CDR3 reads TGTGCCAGCAGCGTAGGGACAGGGGGCGCTGGCTACACCTTC.

The chain is built from TRBV5-4 and TRBJ2-3, with TRBD2 matching over 13 bases. Germline V gene lookup returns CDR1 SGHNT and CDR2 YYREEE (reference sequence). With V trimmed by 4 bases and J by 6 bases, 14 bases remained unmatched. This CDR3 is 18 amino acids long. The CDR3 loop reads CASSPHVGLAGAGDTQYF. CDR3 sequence (DNA): TGTGCCAGCAGCCCCCATGTCGGACTAGCGGGAGCGGGGGATACGCAGTATTTT.

The rearrangement links TRBV7-3 to TRBJ2-5, with TRBD2 matching 9 bases. The CDR3 spans 15 residues. Losses at the gene ends were 5 bases for V and 1 base for J; bases not matched to a gene: 5. Germline V gene lookup returns CDR1 SGHTA and CDR2 FQGTGA. The CDR3 region has the DNA TGTGCCAGCAGCAGACTTAGCGGGGGCCAAGAGACCCAGTACTTC. Its translation is CASSRLSGGQETQYF. Based on the CDR3 plus reference TRBV7-3 and TRBJ2-5, the full variable domain is GAGVSQTPSNKVTEKGKYVELRCDPISGHTALYWYRQSLGQGPEFLIYFQGTGAADDSGLPNDRFFAVRPEGSVSTLKIQRTERGDSAVYLCASSRLSGGQETQYFGPGTRLLVL.

The chain couples TRBV14 to TRBJ1-6; D is unclear. Germline V gene lookup returns CDR1 SGHDN and CDR2 FVKESK. Trimming stripped 0 bases from V and 8 bases from J, with 8 bases between. The CDR3 totals 14 residues. The CDR3 sequence is CASSQDGRHSPLHF. The CDR3 DNA reads TGTGCCAGCAGCCAAGATGGGCGCCATTCACCCCTCCACTTT.

The chain recombines TRBV11-3 with TRBJ2-5; D might be TRBD1 (5 bases). This CDR3 region has 16 residues. Per germline, CDR1 SGHNT and CDR2 YENEEA. V dropped 2 bases and J dropped 5 bases, with 18 bases sitting between them. The CDR3 DNA is TGTGCCAGCAGCTTAACTTTTCAGGGCGGTTGGGAGACCCAGTACTTC. Translation gives CASSLTFQGGWETQYF.

This chain joins TRBV7-8 and TRBJ2-1; the match to TRBD1 covers 8 bases. Per germline, CDR1 SGHVS and CDR2 FQNEAQ. This CDR3 has 16 amino acids. V was clipped by 5 bases and J by 1 base; unmatched bases: 7. The CDR3 region has the DNA TGTGCCAGCAGCCGGCACCGGGACAGGTCCTACAATGAGCAGTTCTTC. Protein product: CASSRHRDRSYNEQFF.

The V gene is TRBV19, the J gene TRBJ1-2, with unresolved D. The CDR3 has 15 residues. The ends were cut back, 1 base at V and 2 bases at J, with 11 bases in the middle. Per germline, CDR1 LNHDA and CDR2 SQIVND (reference sequence). This chain's CDR3 is CASSIGRAANYGYTF. The CDR3 DNA is TGTGCCAGTAGTATAGGGAGGGCTGCAAACTATGGCTACACCTTC.

This clone was observed once. V usage is TRBV6-6 and J usage is TRBJ1-1; 8 bases agree with TRBD1. CDR3 size: 11 residues. Losses at the gene ends were 9 bases for V and 8 bases for J; bases not matched to a gene: 5. The germline CDR1 and CDR2 sequences are MNHNY and SVGAGI (reference sequence). The CDR3 DNA follows: TGTGCCAGTCTTCGACAGGGGGAAGCTTTCTTT. Protein product: CASLRQGEAFF.

The genes are TRBV27 and TRBJ1-5; tentatively, D is TRBD1 (5 bases). V lost 6 bases and J 0 bases, leaving 18 bases between the germline ends. The germline V gene has CDR1 MNHEY and CDR2 SMNVEV (reference sequence). This CDR3 is 17 amino acids long. The DNA for the CDR3 is TGTGCCAGCAGCCCAGGGTCCCACAGTTATAGCAATCAGCCCCAGCATTTT. Its protein product is CASSPGSHSYSNQPQHF.

The CDR3 region has the DNA TGTGCCAGCAGCTTGGTATCGGGACAGCAAGAGACCCAGTACTTC. This gives the protein CASSLVSGQQETQYF. The chain links TRBV5-6 to TRBJ2-5; 7 bases match TRBD1. Germline CDR1 is SGHDT and CDR2 is YYEEEE. The CDR3 consists of 15 residues. Trimming at V came to 0 bases and at J to 2 bases, leaving 4 bases not matched to a gene.

The chain couples TRBV2 to TRBJ2-1, with 12 bases lining up with TRBD2. With 6 bases clipped from V and 8 bases from J, the junction kept 8 bases outside the gene matches. CDR3 length: 15 amino acids. Germline V CDR1 and CDR2: SNHLY, FYNNEI. In DNA form, the CDR3 reads TGTGCCAGCAGGGTTTCTAGCGGGAGGGTCTATGAGCAGTTCTTC. As protein: CASRVSSGRVYEQFF.

V is TRBV19 and J is TRBJ2-1; 7 positions agree with TRBD2. The germline gives CDR1 LNHDA, CDR2 SQIVND (reference sequence). V was pared by 3 bases and J by 4 bases, with 3 bases of the junction left unmatched. This CDR3 spans 14 amino acids. The CDR3 nucleotides read TGTGCCAGTAGTATCCCTAGCGGATACAATGAGCAGTTCTTC. Its protein is CASSIPSGYNEQFF.

A few counts support this clone. V is TRBV6-1 and J is TRBJ1-5; D not certain. Germline V lookup: CDR1 MNHNS, CDR2 SASEGT. The CDR3 loop spans 15 amino acids. V lost 3 bases and J 3 bases, leaving 12 bases between the germline ends. CDR3 amino acids: CASSEGRRNNQPQHF. The CDR3 DNA is TGTGCCAGCAGTGAGGGGAGGAGAAACAATCAGCCCCAGCATTTT.

The genes are TRBV6-2 or TRBV6-3 and TRBJ1-1, with D hard to call. The CDR3 spans 12 residues. Germline loops: CDR1 MNHEY, CDR2 SVGEGT. Trimming shortened V by 6 bases and J by 11 bases, and 16 bases separated the two germline ends. Here the CDR3 reads CASSKSGVRAFF. The CDR3 nucleotides are TGTGCCAGCAGCAAATCAGGTGTTCGTGCTTTCTTT.

The chain links TRBV19 to TRBJ1-3, with TRBD1 matching 7 bases. Trimming took 4 bases from V and 0 from J; bases not matched to a gene: 9. Germline CDR1 reads LNHDA; CDR2 reads SQIVND (reference sequence). The CDR3 is made up of 17 amino acids. CDR3 bases: TGTGCCAGTAGTAGGAGGACAGGCCAGAGCTCTGGAAACACCATATATTTT. It specifies CASSRRTGQSSGNTIYF.

The chain has TRBV29-1 and TRBJ1-5; no clear D. CDR3 length: 15 amino acids. Between the trimmed V and J ends, which lost 0 bases and 2 bases, there was a span of 11 bases. The germline V gene encodes CDR1 SQVTM and CDR2 ANQGSEA. The CDR3 coding sequence is TGCAGCGTTGAAGATAAACTCGAGGGCAATCAGCCCCAGCATTTT. It codes for CSVEDKLEGNQPQHF.

The rearrangement uses TRBV20-1 and TRBJ1-1; no reliable D call. The germline V and J ends were trimmed by 6 bases and 3 bases, with 8 bases remaining between them. CDR3 length: 11 residues. CDR1 DFQATT and CDR2 SNEGSKA come from the germline V gene (reference sequence). The CDR3 DNA is TGCAGTGCATGGGCCTACACTGAAGCTTTCTTT. Its translation: CSAWAYTEAFF.

The gene calls are TRBV12-5 and TRBJ1-6; D may be TRBD1 (6 bases). Looked up from germline, CDR1 is LGHNT and CDR2 is FRNRAP. The CDR3 sequence is 17 residues long. V lost 5 bases, J lost 2 bases, and 16 bases lay in between. The CDR3 DNA reads as TGTGCTAGTGGTAGGATTACAGGGATCCCCTATAATTCACCCCTCCACTTT. It codes for CASGRITGIPYNSPLHF.

This clone was observed a single time. The V gene is TRBV10-3, the J gene TRBJ2-7, with TRBD1 as a possible D gene (6 bases). Germline CDR1 ENHRY, CDR2 SYGVKD. The CDR3 consists of 13 residues. V shed 2 bases and J shed 2 bases, with 7 bases lying between them. CDR3 in DNA: TGTGCCATCAGTGAGGCAGGGGCCTACGAGCAGTACGTC. This codes for CAISEAGAYEQYV.

V gene TRBV19 combines with J gene TRBJ1-5, with D possibly being TRBD1 (5 bases). Per the germline V gene, CDR1 is LNHDA and CDR2 is SQIVND (reference sequence). The CDR3 consists of 16 residues. V gave up 6 bases and J gave up 3 bases, with 18 bases separating them. The CDR3 spells CASRPTGHNTNQPQHF. The DNA for the CDR3 is TGTGCCAGTAGGCCCACCGGACACAACACCAATCAGCCCCAGCATTTT. Using reference TRBV19 and TRBJ1-5 for the parts outside the CDR3, the full variable domain is DGGITQSPKYLFRKEGQNVTLSCEQNLNHDAMYWYRQDPGQGLRLIYYSQIVNDFQKGDIAEGYSVSREKKESFPLTVTSAQKNPTAFYLCASRPTGHNTNQPQHFGDGTRLSIL.

The V and J genes are TRBV6-5 and TRBJ2-7, with a tentative D call TRBD1 (6 bases). Germline V gene data show CDR1 as MNHEY and CDR2 as SVGAGI. The length of the CDR3 is 12 residues. Trimming took off 5 bases at V and 3 bases at J, with 8 bases between the two ends. The CDR3, as DNA: TGTGCCAGCAGTCCAGGGGTCTACGAGCAGTACTTC. It is translated as CASSPGVYEQYF.

This clone was found once. The chain carries TRBV7-9 and TRBJ2-5; 9 nucleotides align to TRBD2. In germline, CDR1 is SEHNR, CDR2 FQNEAQ (reference sequence). J was trimmed by 5 bases and V by 7 bases; bases with no gene match: 11. CDR3 length: 15 amino acids. CDR3 sequence (DNA): TGTGCCAGCAACAAAGGTAGCGGGGGTGAGGAGACCCAGTACTTC. It is translated as CASNKGSGGEETQYF.

The chain uses TRBV30 and TRBJ2-1; D may be TRBD2 (5 bases). The germline gives CDR1 GTSNPN, CDR2 SVGIG (reference sequence). This CDR3 has 14 amino acids. V was cut by 0 bases and J by 7 bases, with 13 bases left in between. The CDR3 DNA reads TGTGCCTGGAGTGTAAGGATGCCGGGGAATGAGCAGTTCTTC. It specifies CAWSVRMPGNEQFF. The full variable domain, in which reference TRBV30 and TRBJ2-1 provide the parts outside the CDR3, is SQTIHQWPATLVQPVGSPLSLECTVEGTSNPNLYWYRQAAGRGLQLLFYSVGIGQISSEVPQNLSASRPQDRQFILSSKKLLLSDSGFYLCAWSVRMPGNEQFFGPGTRLTVL.